This TCR beta chain appears in the sequencing data of a study of T-cell reconstitution after alpha-beta-depleted transplantation in children. Unique molecular identifiers were built into the TCRbeta library. TCRdb analysed the PCR reads with MiXCR anew, one entry per CDR3 protein. The data contain fewer than 120,000 distinct CDR3 sequences, under 13% of them singletons. The V gene end was trimmed by 4 bases and the J gene end by 11 bases; junction bases not matched to a gene: 7. In germline, CDR1 is LGHDT, CDR2 YNNKEL (reference sequence). The CDR3 loop spans 12 amino acids. This clonotype appeared many times.

The sample here was PBMCs from the stem cell graft donor, taken from the stem cell graft. The clonotype was recovered from a human donor who donated a stem cell graft to a child with acute lymphoblastic leukemia. The chain recombines TRBV3-1 with TRBJ1-2; 7 nucleotides match TRBD1. The CDR3 protein is CASSRQGQPYTF. For the CDR3, the DNA is TGTGCCAGCAGCCGACAGGGACAGCCTTACACCTTC. The full variable domain, completed using reference TRBV3-1 and TRBJ1-2, is DTAVSQTPKYLVTQMGNDKSIKCEQNLGHDTMYWYKQDSKKFLKIMFSYNNKELIINETVPNRFSPKSPDKAHLNLHINSLELGDSAVYFCASSRQGQPYTFGSGTRLTVV.